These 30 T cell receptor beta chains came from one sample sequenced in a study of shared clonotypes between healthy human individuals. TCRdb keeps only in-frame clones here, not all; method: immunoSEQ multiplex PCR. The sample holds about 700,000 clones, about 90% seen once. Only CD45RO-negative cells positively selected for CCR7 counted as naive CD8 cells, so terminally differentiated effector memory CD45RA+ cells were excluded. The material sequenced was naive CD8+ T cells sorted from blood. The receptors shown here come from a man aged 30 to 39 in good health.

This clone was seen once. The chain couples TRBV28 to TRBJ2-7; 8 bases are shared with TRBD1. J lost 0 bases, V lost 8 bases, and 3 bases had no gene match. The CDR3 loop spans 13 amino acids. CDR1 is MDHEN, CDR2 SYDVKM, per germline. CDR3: CASGDRSSYEQYF. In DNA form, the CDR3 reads TGTGCCAGCGGGGACAGGTCCTCCTACGAGCAGTACTTC.

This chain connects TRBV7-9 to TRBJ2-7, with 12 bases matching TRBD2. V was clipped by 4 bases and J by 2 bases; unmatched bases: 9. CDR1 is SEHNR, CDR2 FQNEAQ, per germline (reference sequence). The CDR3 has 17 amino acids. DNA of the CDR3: TGTGCCAGCAGCTCCAATCTCGGGACTAGCGGGCCCTACGAGCAGTACTTC. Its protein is CASSSNLGTSGPYEQYF.

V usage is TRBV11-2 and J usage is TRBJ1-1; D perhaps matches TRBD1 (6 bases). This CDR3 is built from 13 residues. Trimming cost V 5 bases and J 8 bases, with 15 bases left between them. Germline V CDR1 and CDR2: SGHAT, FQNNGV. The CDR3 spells CASSLESGTEAFF. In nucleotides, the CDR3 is TGTGCCAGCAGCCTCGAGAGCGGGACAGAAGCTTTCTTT.

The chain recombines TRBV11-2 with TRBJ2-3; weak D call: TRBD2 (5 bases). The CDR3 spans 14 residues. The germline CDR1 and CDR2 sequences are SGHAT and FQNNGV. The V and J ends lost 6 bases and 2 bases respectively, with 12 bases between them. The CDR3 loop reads CASRGSIYTDTQYF. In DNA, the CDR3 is TGTGCCAGCAGGGGGAGTATTTACACAGATACGCAGTATTTT.

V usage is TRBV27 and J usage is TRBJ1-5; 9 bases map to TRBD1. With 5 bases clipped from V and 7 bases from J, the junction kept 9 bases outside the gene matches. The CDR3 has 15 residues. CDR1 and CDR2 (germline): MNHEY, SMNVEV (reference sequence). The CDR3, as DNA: TGTGCCAGCAGTGGGGGACAGGGAGGTCAGCAGCCCCAGCATTTT. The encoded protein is CASSGGQGGQQPQHF.

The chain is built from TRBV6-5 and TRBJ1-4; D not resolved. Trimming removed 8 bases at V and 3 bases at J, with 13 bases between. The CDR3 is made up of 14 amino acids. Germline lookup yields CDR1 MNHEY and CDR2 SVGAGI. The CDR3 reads CASAPGGSNEKLFF. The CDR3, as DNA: TGTGCCAGCGCACCCGGCGGGTCTAATGAAAAACTGTTTTTT.

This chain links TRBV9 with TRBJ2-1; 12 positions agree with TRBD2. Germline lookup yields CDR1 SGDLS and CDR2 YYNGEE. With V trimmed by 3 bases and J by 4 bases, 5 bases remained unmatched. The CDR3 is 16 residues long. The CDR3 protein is CASSATTSGSYNEQFF. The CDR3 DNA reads TGTGCCAGCAGCGCGACGACTAGCGGGAGTTACAATGAGCAGTTCTTC.

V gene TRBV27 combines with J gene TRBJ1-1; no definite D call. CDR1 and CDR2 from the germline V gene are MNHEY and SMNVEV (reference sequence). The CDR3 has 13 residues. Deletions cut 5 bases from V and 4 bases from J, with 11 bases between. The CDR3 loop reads CASSPFRTTEAFF. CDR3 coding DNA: TGTGCCAGCAGTCCATTCAGGACCACTGAAGCTTTCTTT.

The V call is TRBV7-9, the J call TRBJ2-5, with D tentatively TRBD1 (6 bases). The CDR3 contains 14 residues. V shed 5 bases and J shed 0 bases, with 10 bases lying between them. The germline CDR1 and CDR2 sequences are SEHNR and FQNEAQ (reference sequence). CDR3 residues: CASSPRDNQETQYF. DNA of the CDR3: TGTGCCAGCAGCCCCCGGGACAACCAAGAGACCCAGTACTTC.

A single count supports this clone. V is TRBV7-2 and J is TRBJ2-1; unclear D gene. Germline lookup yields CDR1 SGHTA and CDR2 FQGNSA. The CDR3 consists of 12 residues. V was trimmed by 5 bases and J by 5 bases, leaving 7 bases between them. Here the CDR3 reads CASSPPDNEQFF. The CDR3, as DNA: TGTGCCAGCAGCCCTCCCGACAATGAGCAGTTCTTC.

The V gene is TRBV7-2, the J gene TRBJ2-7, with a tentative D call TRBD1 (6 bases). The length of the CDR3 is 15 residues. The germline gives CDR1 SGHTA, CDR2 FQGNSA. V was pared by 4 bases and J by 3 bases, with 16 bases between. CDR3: CASSSTGTTSYEQYF. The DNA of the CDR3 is TGTGCCAGCAGCTCGACAGGCACGACCAGCTACGAGCAGTACTTC.

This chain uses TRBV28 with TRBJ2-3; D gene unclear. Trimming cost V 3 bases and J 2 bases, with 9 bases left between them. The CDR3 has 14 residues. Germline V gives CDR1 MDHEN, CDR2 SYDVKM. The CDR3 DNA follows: TGTGCCAGCAGTTTCGACGGAGACACAGATACGCAGTATTTT. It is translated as CASSFDGDTDTQYF. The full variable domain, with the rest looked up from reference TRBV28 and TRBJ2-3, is DVKVTQSSRYLVKRTGEKVFLECVQDMDHENMFWYRQDPGLGLRLIYFSYDVKMKEKGDIPEGYSVSREKKERFSLILESASTNQTSMYLCASSFDGDTDTQYFGPGTRLTVL.

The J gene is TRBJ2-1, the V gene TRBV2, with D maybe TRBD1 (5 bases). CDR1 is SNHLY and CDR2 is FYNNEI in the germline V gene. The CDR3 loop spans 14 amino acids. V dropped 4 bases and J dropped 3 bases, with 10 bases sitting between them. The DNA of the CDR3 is TGTGCCAGCAGTGGGGGCTCCTACTACAATGAGCAGTTCTTC. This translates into CASSGGSYYNEQFF.

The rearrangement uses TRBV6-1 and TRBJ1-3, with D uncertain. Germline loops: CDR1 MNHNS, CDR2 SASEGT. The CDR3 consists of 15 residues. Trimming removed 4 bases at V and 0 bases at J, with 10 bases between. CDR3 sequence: CASSAGQNSGNTIYF. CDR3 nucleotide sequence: TGTGCCAGCAGTGCTGGGCAGAACTCTGGAAACACCATATATTTT.

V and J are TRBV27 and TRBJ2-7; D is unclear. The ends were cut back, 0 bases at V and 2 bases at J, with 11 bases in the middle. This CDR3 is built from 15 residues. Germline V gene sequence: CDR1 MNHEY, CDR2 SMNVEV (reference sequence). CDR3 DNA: TGTGCCAGCAGTTTATCTGCGGTCGCGCCCTACGAGCAGTACTTC. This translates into CASSLSAVAPYEQYF.

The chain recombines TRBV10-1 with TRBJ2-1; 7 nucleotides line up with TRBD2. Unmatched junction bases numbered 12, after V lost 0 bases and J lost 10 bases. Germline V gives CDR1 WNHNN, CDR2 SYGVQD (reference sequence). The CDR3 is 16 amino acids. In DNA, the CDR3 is TGCGCCAGCAGTGAGTCTAGGAATCGGGAGGAGGGGGAGCAGTTCTTC. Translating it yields CASSESRNREEGEQFF.

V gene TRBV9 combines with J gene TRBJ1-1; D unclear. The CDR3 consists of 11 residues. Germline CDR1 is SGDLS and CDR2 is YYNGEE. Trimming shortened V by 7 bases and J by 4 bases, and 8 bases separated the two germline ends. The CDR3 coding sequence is TGTGCCAGCGGGAGGTCCACTGAAGCTTTCTTT. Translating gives CASGRSTEAFF.

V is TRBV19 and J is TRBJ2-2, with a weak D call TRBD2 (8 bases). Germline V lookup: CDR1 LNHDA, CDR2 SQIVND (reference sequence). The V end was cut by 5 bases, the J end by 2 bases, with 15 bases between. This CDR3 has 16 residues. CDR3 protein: CASSYSGTENTGELFF. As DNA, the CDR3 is TGTGCCAGTAGTTATAGCGGGACAGAAAACACCGGGGAGCTGTTTTTT.

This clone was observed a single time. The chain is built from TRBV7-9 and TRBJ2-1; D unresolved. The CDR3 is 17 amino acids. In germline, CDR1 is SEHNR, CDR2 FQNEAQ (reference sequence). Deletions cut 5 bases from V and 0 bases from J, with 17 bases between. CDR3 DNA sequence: TGTGCCAGCAGCGGGGTCACGAGGCGGATCTCCTACAATGAGCAGTTCTTC. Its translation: CASSGVTRRISYNEQFF.

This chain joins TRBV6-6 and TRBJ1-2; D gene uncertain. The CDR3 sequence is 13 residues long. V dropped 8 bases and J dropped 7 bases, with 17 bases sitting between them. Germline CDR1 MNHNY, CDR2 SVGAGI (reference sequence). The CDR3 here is CASRELTSGGYTF. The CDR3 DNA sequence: TGTGCCAGCCGCGAGCTGACGTCCGGTGGCTACACCTTC.

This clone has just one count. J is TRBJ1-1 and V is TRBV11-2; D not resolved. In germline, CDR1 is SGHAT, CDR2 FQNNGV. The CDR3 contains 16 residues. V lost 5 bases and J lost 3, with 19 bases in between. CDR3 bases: TGTGCCAGCAGCCCACCCGAAACGGGAGATTACACTGAAGCTTTCTTT. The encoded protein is CASSPPETGDYTEAFF.

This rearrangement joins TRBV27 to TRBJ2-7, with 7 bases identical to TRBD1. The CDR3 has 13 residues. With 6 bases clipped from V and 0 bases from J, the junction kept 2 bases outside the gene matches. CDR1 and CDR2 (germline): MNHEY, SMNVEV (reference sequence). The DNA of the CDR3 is TGTGCCAGCAGGACAGGGAGCTCCTACGAGCAGTACTTC. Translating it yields CASRTGSSYEQYF.

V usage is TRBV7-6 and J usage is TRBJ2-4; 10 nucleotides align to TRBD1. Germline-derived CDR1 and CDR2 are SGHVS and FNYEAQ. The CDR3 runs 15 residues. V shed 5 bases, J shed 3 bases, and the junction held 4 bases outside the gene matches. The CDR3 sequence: CASSNGQGGKNIQYF. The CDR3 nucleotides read TGTGCCAGCAGCAATGGACAGGGGGGCAAAAACATTCAGTACTTC.

The CDR3 DNA sequence: TGTGCCAGTAGTAATGGACGGTACACCGGGGAGCTGTTTTTT. Residues: CASSNGRYTGELFF. This rearrangement joins TRBV19 to TRBJ2-2; D call uncertain. Germline lookup yields CDR1 LNHDA and CDR2 SQIVND (reference sequence). The CDR3 contains 14 residues. V lost 4 bases and J lost 3, with 9 bases in between.

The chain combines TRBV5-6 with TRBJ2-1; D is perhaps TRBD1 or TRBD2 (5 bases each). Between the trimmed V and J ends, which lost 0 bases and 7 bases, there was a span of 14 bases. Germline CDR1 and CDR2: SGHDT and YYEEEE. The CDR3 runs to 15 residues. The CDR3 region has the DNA TGTGCCAGCAGCTTGGCCGGGCTAGCAGGGAATGAGCAGTTCTTC. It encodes CASSLAGLAGNEQFF.

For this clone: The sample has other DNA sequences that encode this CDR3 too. CDR3: CASTEGGTEAFF. CDR3 nucleotides: TGTGCCAGCACCGAAGGGGGAACTGAAGCTTTCTTT. The V call is TRBV2, the J call TRBJ1-1, with TRBD1 as a possible D gene (6 bases). CDR1 and CDR2 (germline): SNHLY, FYNNEI. The V end was cut by 7 bases, the J end by 5 bases, with 11 bases between. This CDR3 has 12 amino acids.

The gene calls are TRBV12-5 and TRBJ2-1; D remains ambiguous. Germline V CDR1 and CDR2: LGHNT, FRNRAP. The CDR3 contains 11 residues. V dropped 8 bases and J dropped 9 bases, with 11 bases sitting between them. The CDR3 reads CASRSSAEQFF. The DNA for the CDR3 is TGTGCTAGTCGATCAAGCGCTGAGCAGTTCTTC.

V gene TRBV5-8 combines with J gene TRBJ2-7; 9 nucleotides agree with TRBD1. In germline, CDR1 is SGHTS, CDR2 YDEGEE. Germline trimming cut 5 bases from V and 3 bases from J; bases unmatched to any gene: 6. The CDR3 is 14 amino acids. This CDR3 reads CASRGQGNIYEQYF. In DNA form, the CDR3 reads TGTGCCAGCAGGGGACAGGGTAATATCTACGAGCAGTACTTC.

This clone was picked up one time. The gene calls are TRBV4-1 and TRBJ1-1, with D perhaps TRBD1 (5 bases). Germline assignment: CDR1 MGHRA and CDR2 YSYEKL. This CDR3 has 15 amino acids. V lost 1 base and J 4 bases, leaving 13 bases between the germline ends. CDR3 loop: CASSQGVDRGTEAFF. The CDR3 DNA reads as TGCGCCAGCAGCCAAGGGGTCGACAGAGGCACTGAAGCTTTCTTT.

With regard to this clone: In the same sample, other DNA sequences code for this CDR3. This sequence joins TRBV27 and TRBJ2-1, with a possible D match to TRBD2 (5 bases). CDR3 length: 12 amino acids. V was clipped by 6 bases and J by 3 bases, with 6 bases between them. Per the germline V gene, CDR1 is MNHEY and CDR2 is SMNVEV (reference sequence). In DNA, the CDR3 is TGTGCCAGCAGCGGAGGCTACAATGAGCAGTTCTTC. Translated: CASSGGYNEQFF.